The entry below describes one TCR beta chain. These data belong to a study of T cell changes during pregnancy in multiple sclerosis. The protocol was immunoSEQ multiplex PCR, while the TCRdb copy is restricted to in-frame clones and leaves out a portion. The data hold approximately 71,000 clones, with around nine tenths observed a single time. The trim removed 2 bases at V and 7 bases at J, leaving 4 bases unmatched. From germline, CDR1 is MNHEY and CDR2 SVGAGI. This CDR3 comprises 16 residues. The origin of this receptor is a female donor with multiple sclerosis, enrolled in a pregnancy study. The rearrangement joins TRBV6-5 to TRBJ2-1, with 14 bases matching TRBD2. This sample comprised peripheral blood, obtained in the third trimester of pregnancy. CDR3 sequence (DNA): TGTGCCAGCAGTTACACGGGACTAGCGGGAGAAAATGAGCAGTTCTTC. Its translation: CASSYTGLAGENEQFF.